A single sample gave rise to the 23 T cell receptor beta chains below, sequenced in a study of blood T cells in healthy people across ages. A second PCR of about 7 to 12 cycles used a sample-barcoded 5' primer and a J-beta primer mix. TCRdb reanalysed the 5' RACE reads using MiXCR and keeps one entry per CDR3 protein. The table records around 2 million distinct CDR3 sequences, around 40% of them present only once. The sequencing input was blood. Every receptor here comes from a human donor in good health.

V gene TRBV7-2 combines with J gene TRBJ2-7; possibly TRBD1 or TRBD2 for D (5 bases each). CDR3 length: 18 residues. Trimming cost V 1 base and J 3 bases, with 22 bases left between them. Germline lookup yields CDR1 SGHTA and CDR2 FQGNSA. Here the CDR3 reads CASSLVHQLGRAGYEQYF. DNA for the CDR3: TGTGCCAGCAGCTTAGTTCACCAGTTGGGACGTGCGGGCTACGAGCAGTACTTC.

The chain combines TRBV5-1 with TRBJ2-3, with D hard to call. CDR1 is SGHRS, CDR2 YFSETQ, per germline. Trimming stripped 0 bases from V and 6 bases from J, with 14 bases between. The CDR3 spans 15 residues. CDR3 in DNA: TGCGCCAGCAGCTTGGCCTTCTCTCTGGTCGATACGCAGTATTTT. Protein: CASSLAFSLVDTQYF.

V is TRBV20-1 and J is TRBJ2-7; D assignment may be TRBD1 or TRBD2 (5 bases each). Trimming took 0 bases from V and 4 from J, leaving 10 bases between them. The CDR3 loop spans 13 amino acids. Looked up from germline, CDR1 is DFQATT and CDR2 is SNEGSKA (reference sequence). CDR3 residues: CSARDFEGYEQYF. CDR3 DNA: TGCAGTGCTAGAGATTTTGAGGGGTACGAGCAGTACTTC.

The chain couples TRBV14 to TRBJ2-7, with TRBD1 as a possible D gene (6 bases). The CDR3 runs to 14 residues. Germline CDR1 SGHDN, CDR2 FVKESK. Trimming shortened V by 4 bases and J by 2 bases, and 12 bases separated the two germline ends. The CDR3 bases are TGTGCCAGCAGCCGGACAGTCTACCCCTACGAGCAGTACTTC. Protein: CASSRTVYPYEQYF. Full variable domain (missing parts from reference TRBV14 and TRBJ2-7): EAGVTQFPSHSVIEKGQTVTLRCDPISGHDNLYWYRRVMGKEIKFLLHFVKESKQDESGMPNNRFLAERTGGTYSTLKVQPAELEDSGVYFCASSRTVYPYEQYFGPGTRLTVT.

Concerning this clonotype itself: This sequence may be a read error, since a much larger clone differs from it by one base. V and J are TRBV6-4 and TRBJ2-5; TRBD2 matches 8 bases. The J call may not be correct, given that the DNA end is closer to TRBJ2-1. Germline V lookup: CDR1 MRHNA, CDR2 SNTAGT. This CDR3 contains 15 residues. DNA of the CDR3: TGTGCCAGCAGTGCAATAGCGGGGAGTGAAGAGACCCAGTTCTTC. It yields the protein CASSAIAGSEETQFF.

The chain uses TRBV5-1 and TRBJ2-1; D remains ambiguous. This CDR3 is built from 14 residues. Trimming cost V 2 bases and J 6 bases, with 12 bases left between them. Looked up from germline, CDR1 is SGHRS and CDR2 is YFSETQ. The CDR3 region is CASSFGSGPNEQFF. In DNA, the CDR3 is TGCGCCAGCAGCTTCGGGTCCGGCCCCAATGAGCAGTTCTTC.

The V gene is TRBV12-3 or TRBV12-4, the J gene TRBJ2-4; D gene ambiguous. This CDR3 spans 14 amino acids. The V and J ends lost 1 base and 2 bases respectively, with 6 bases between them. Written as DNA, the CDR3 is TGTGCCAGCAGTTTAGTTAGGACCAAAAACATTCAGTACTTC. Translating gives CASSLVRTKNIQYF.

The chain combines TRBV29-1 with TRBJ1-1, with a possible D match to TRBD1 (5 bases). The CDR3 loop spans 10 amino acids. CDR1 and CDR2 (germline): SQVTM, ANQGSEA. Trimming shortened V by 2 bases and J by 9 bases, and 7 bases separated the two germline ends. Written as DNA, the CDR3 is TGCAGCGTTGAACGGGGACAAGCTTTCTTT. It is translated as CSVERGQAFF.

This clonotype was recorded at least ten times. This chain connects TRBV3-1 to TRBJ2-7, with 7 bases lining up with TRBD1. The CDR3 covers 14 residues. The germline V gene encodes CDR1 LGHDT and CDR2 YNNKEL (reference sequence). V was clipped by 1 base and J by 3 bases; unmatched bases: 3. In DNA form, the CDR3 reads TGTGCCAGCAGCCAAGTGGGACAGAGCTACGAGCAGTACTTC. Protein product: CASSQVGQSYEQYF.

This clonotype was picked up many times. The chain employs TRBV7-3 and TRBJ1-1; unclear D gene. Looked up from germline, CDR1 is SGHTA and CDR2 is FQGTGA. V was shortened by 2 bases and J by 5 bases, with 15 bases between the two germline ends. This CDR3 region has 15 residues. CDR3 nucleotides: TGTGCCAGCAGCTTATCATCTACTGGCTCTACTGAAGCTTTCTTT. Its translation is CASSLSSTGSTEAFF.

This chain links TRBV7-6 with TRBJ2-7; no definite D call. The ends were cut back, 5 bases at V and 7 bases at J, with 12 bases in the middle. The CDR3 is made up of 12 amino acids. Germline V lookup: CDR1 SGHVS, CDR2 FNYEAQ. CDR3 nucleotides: TGTGCCAGCAGCCCCTCCGAGGCTGAGCAGTACTTC. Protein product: CASSPSEAEQYF. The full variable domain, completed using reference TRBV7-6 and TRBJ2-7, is GAGVSQSPRYKVTKRGQDVALRCDPISGHVSLYWYRQALGQGPEFLTYFNYEAQQDKSGLPNDRFSAERPEGSISTLTIQRTEQRDSAMYRCASSPSEAEQYFGPGTRLTVT.

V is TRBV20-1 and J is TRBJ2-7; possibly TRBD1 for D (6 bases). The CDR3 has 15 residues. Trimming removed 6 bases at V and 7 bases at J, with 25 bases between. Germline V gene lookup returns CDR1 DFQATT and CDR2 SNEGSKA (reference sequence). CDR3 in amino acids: CSAATPWTAKGEQYF. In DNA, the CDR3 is TGCAGTGCAGCGACTCCCTGGACAGCTAAAGGGGAGCAGTACTTC.

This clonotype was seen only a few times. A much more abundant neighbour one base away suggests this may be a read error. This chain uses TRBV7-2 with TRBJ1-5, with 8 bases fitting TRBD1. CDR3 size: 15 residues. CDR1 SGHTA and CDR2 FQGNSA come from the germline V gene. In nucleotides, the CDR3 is TGTGCCAGCAGCTACCTGGACAGGGAGTATCAGTCCCAGCATTTT. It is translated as CASSYLDREYQSQHF.

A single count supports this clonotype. As DNA, the CDR3 is TGCGCCAGCAGCCAAGGGTGGCAGGGGGTCCAGCCCCAGCATTTT. Translating it yields CASSQGWQGVQPQHF. The chain employs TRBV4-3 and TRBJ1-5, with 7 bases matching TRBD1. Germline assignment: CDR1 LGHNA and CDR2 YSLEER. The V and J ends lost 1 base and 7 bases, in that order; junction bases with no gene match: 7. The CDR3 totals 15 residues.

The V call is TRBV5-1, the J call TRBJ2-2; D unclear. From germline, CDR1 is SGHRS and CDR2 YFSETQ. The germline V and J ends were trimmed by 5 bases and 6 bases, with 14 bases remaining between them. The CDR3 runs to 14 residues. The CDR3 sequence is CASRLTQSPGELFF. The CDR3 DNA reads TGCGCCAGCAGACTGACCCAGAGTCCCGGGGAGCTGTTTTTT.

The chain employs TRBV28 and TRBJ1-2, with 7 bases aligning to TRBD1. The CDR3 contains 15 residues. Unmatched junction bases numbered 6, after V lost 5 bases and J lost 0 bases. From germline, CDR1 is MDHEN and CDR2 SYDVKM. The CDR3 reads CASSPNRGPNYGYTF. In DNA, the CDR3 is TGTGCCAGCAGTCCCAACAGGGGCCCTAACTATGGCTACACCTTC.

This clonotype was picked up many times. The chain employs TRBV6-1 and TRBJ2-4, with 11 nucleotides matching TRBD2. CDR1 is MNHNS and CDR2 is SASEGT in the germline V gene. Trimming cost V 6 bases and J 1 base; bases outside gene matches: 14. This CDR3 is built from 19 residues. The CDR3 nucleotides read TGTGCCAGCAGCTCTAGCGGGGGGCTGGGAGTAGCGGCCAAAAACATTCAGTACTTC. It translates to CASSSSGGLGVAAKNIQYF.

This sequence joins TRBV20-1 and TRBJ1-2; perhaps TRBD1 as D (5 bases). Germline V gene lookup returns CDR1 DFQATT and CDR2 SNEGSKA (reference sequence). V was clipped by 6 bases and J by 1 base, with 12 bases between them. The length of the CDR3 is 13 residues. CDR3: CSAQDGINYGYTF. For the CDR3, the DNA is TGCAGTGCACAGGACGGGATTAACTATGGCTACACCTTC.

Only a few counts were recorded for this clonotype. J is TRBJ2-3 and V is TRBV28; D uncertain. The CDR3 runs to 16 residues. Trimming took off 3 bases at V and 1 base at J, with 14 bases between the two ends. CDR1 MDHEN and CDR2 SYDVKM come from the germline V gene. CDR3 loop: CASSFDLQRRTDTQYF. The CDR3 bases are TGTGCCAGCAGTTTTGATCTGCAGCGACGCACAGATACGCAGTATTTT.

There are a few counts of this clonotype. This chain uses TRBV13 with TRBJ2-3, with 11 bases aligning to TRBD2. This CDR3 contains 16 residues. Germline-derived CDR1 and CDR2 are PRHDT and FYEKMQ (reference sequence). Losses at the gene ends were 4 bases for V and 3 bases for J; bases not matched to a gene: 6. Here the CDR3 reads CASSSLAGAVTDTQYF. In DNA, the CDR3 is TGTGCCAGCAGCTCACTAGCGGGGGCGGTTACAGATACGCAGTATTTT.

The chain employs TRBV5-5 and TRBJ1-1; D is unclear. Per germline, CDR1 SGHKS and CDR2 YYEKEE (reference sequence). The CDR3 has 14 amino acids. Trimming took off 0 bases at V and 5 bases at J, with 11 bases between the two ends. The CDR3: CASSLGQVKTEAFF. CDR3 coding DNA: TGTGCCAGCAGCTTGGGGCAGGTCAAGACTGAAGCTTTCTTT.

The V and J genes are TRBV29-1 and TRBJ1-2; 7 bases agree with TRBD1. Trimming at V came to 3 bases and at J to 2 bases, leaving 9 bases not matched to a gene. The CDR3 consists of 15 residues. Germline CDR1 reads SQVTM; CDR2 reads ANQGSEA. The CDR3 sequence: CSVEGIRGQNYGYTF. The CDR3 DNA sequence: TGCAGCGTTGAGGGGATTAGGGGGCAGAACTATGGCTACACCTTC.

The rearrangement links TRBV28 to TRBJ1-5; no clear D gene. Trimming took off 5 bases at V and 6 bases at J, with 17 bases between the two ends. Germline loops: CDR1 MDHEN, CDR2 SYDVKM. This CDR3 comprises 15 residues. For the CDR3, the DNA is TGTGCCAGCAGTCCAAGGCACGGAATCTTTCAGCCCCAGCATTTT. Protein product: CASSPRHGIFQPQHF.